The 23 T cell receptor beta chains below come from one sample, sequenced in a study of T cells expressing NK-cell markers. TCRdb reanalyzed the 5' RACE reads, giving one entry per CDR3 protein sequence and no DNA. Its clone listing holds 300,000 to 450,000 distinct CDR3 sequences. Specimen: blood T cells: a sorted CD56 or NKG2C T cell subset, CD4+ or CD8+ T cells, or bulk PBMC T cells (not recorded which). The receptors were sampled from a man between 18 and 69 years old in good health.

This chain joins TRBV29-1 and TRBJ1-2. Per germline, CDR1 SQVTM and CDR2 ANQGSEA. The CDR3 has 14 amino acids. CDR3 in amino acids: CSVELEPRGYGYTF. Full variable domain (remainder filled in from reference TRBV29-1 and TRBJ1-2): SAVISQKPSRDICQRGTSLTIQCQVDSQVTMMFWYRQQPGQSLTLIATANQGSEATYESGFVIDKFPISRPNLTFSTLTVSNMSPEDSSIYLCSVELEPRGYGYTFGSGTRLTVV.

This chain joins TRBV5-6 and TRBJ2-7; the D call from TCRdb, TRBD2, cannot be confirmed without DNA. The CDR3 has 14 residues. Per the germline V gene, CDR1 is SGHDT and CDR2 is YYEEEE. The CDR3 is CASTLIGETYEQYF. Using reference TRBV5-6 and TRBJ2-7 for the parts outside the CDR3, the full variable domain is DAGVTQSPTHLIKTRGQQVTLRCSPKSGHDTVSWYQQALGQGPQFIFQYYEEEERQRGNFPDRFSGHQFPNYSSELNVNALLLGDSALYLCASTLIGETYEQYFGPGTRLTVT.

The chain recombines TRBV20-1 with TRBJ1-2; checking the TCRdb D call of TRBD1 is not possible without DNA. Germline assignment: CDR1 DFQATT and CDR2 SNEGSKA (reference sequence). The CDR3 has 14 amino acids. CDR3 sequence reads: CSAREQGRREVYTF.

V gene TRBV7-2 combines with J gene TRBJ2-1; TCRdb reports TRBD1, a call that lacks DNA to check it against. Germline CDR1 SGHTA, CDR2 FQGNSA. The CDR3 spans 14 residues. The CDR3 region is CASTQGAGYNEQFF.

The chain employs TRBV12-3 or TRBV12-4 and TRBJ2-3; there is no DNA to check the TCRdb D call of TRBD2. The length of the CDR3 is 15 residues. CDR3 region: CASTSTSGTTDTQYF.

The chain carries TRBV20-1 and TRBJ2-3. CDR1 is DFQATT and CDR2 is SNEGSKA in the germline V gene (reference sequence). The CDR3 runs to 15 residues. CDR3 amino acids: CSAKKRRSSTDTQYF.

V gene TRBV19 combines with J gene TRBJ2-3; the D call of TRBD1 rests on TCRdb alone, since no DNA is present to check it. This CDR3 spans 16 amino acids. The V gene's germline CDR1 is LNHDA and CDR2 SQIVND (reference sequence). The CDR3 is CASRGAGVLVGDTQYF.

The chain recombines TRBV27 with TRBJ1-2. CDR1 and CDR2 (germline): MNHEY, SMNVEV (reference sequence). The CDR3 sequence is 11 residues long. The CDR3 reads CASGRTGPYTF.

The chain joins TRBV6-2 or TRBV6-3 to TRBJ2-5; TCRdb indicates TRBD1, and absent DNA this call remains unverified. CDR3 length: 17 amino acids. In germline, CDR1 is MNHEY, CDR2 SVGEGT. This CDR3 is CASSLRRRDAYQETQYF.

The chain links TRBV3-1 to TRBJ1-1. Germline V gene lookup returns CDR1 LGHDT and CDR2 YNNKEL (reference sequence). The CDR3 runs 13 residues. CDR3 region: CASSRQQNTEAFF. Filled out from reference TRBV3-1 and TRBJ1-1, the complete variable domain reads DTAVSQTPKYLVTQMGNDKSIKCEQNLGHDTMYWYKQDSKKFLKIMFSYNNKELIINETVPNRFSPKSPDKAHLNLHINSLELGDSAVYFCASSRQQNTEAFFGQGTRLTVV.

This chain joins TRBV12-3 or TRBV12-4 and TRBJ1-5; absent DNA, TCRdb's TRBD1 call cannot be checked. This CDR3 has 14 amino acids. This chain's CDR3 is CASSLGFDRQPQHF.

V and J are TRBV20-1 and TRBJ2-2; TCRdb reports TRBD2, a call that lacks DNA to check it against. CDR1 and CDR2 (germline): DFQATT, SNEGSKA (reference sequence). The CDR3 has 15 amino acids. CDR3 amino acids: CSARGSGGPLRELFF.

The V and J genes are TRBV29-1 and TRBJ2-5; with no DNA, the TCRdb D assignment of TRBD1 cannot be verified. Germline V gene sequence: CDR1 SQVTM, CDR2 ANQGSEA. There are 16 residues in the CDR3. The CDR3 loop is CSVQNRDGGFQETQYF. Full variable domain (missing parts from reference TRBV29-1 and TRBJ2-5): SAVISQKPSRDICQRGTSLTIQCQVDSQVTMMFWYRQQPGQSLTLIATANQGSEATYESGFVIDKFPISRPNLTFSTLTVSNMSPEDSSIYLCSVQNRDGGFQETQYFGPGTRLLVL.

The chain couples TRBV25-1 to TRBJ1-2; TCRdb's D call of TRBD1 is untestable without DNA. The CDR3 spans 17 residues. Germline values: CDR1 MGHDK, CDR2 SYGVNS. The CDR3: CASSEYSAQGASVGYTF.

V is TRBV6-5 and J is TRBJ2-1; the D gene TCRdb calls, TRBD1, cannot be checked with no DNA. The germline gives CDR1 MNHEY, CDR2 SVGAGI. This CDR3 region has 17 residues. CDR3 region: CASSYSTGSHSYNEQFF.

The rearrangement joins TRBV20-1 to TRBJ1-3. This CDR3 has 16 residues. Per germline, CDR1 DFQATT and CDR2 SNEGSKA (reference sequence). The CDR3 loop is CSARTFGTANGNTIYF.

The chain uses TRBV7-2 and TRBJ1-6. Germline lookup yields CDR1 SGHTA and CDR2 FQGNSA. CDR3 size: 17 residues. CDR3 protein: CASSLKVSSSYNSPLHF. The whole variable domain, filled in from reference TRBV7-2 and TRBJ1-6, reads GAGVSQSPSNKVTEKGKDVELRCDPISGHTALYWYRQSLGQGLEFLIYFQGNSAPDKSGLPSDRFSAERTGGSVSTLTIQRTQQEDSAVYLCASSLKVSSSYNSPLHFGNGTRLTVT.

The chain recombines TRBV11-2 with TRBJ1-4. CDR3 length: 16 amino acids. The germline V gene encodes CDR1 SGHAT and CDR2 FQNNGV. CDR3: CASSPTIDATNEKLFF.

The V gene is TRBV6-2 or TRBV6-3, the J gene TRBJ2-1; with no DNA, the TCRdb D assignment of TRBD1 cannot be verified. Germline loops: CDR1 MNHEY, CDR2 SVGEGT. CDR3 size: 20 residues. This chain's CDR3 is CASRYSDFKKPPNSYNEQFF.

The rearrangement uses TRBV18 and TRBJ2-1. The CDR3 contains 13 residues. Germline CDR1 KGHSH, CDR2 LQKENI. The CDR3 reads CASSPTGVREQFF.

This chain connects TRBV9 to TRBJ2-1; the D call of TRBD2 rests on TCRdb alone, since no DNA is present to check it. Germline lookup yields CDR1 SGDLS and CDR2 YYNGEE. This CDR3 comprises 15 residues. CDR3 sequence: CASSVGGGALNEQFF.

The gene calls are TRBV5-4 and TRBJ2-3; TCRdb reports TRBD1, a call that lacks DNA to check it against. The CDR3 is made up of 13 amino acids. Germline CDR1 SGHNT, CDR2 YYREEE (reference sequence). CDR3: CASSWTQKGTQYF. Using reference TRBV5-4 and TRBJ2-3 for the parts outside the CDR3, the full variable domain is ETGVTQSPTHLIKTRGQQVTLRCSSQSGHNTVSWYQQALGQGPQFIFQYYREEENGRGNFPPRFSGLQFPNYSSELNVNALELDDSALYLCASSWTQKGTQYFGPGTRLTVL.

V usage is TRBV7-2 and J usage is TRBJ2-3; TCRdb proposes TRBD1, but this gene call is untestable without DNA. Germline loops: CDR1 SGHTA, CDR2 FQGNSA. The CDR3 runs 18 residues. This chain's CDR3 is CASSFGALRRGGTDTQYF.